The 18 T cell receptor beta chains in this list originate from one sample, sequenced in a study of blood T cell repertoires in COVID-19. TCRdb's table, derived via immunoSEQ multiplex PCR, lists solely in-frame clones and lacks some. The sample contains fewer than 300,000 clones, just over 85% of which appear only once. What was sequenced was peripheral blood. These receptors came from a man aged 45-65 years with COVID-19, enrolled during active disease.

J is TRBJ1-6 and V is TRBV3-1 (or the pseudogene TRBV3-2), with a weak D call TRBD1 (5 bases). This CDR3 comprises 15 residues. CDR1 LGHDT and CDR2 YNNKEL come from the germline V gene (reference sequence). The V end was cut by 2 bases, the J end by 8 bases, with 13 bases between. CDR3 in DNA: TGTGCCAGCAGCCAATGGGGCGGCTTCGATTCACCCCTCCACTTT. The encoded protein is CASSQWGGFDSPLHF.

This clone was recorded a few times. The chain couples TRBV19 to TRBJ2-5, with 7 bases fitting TRBD1. CDR3 length equals 14 residues. Unmatched junction bases numbered 8, after V lost 6 bases and J lost 4 bases. CDR1 LNHDA and CDR2 SQIVND come from the germline V gene (reference sequence). The CDR3 bases are TGTGCCAGTAGGGGCCGGGGACAGAGAGAGACCCAGTACTTC. Its protein product is CASRGRGQRETQYF.

The chain couples TRBV5-1 to TRBJ1-2, with a possible D match to TRBD1 (5 bases). The CDR3 is 14 residues long. Germline loops: CDR1 SGHRS, CDR2 YFSETQ. Trimming took 0 bases from V and 6 from J, leaving 12 bases between them. The CDR3 nucleotides read TGCGCCAGCAGCTTGGACAGACCAGGGCATGGCTACACCTTC. This encodes CASSLDRPGHGYTF. The complete variable domain, with remaining parts taken from reference TRBV5-1 and TRBJ1-2, reads KAGVTQTPRYLIKTRGQQVTLSCSPISGHRSVSWYQQTPGQGLQFLFEYFSETQRNKGNFPGRFSGRQFSNSRSEMNVSTLELGDSALYLCASSLDRPGHGYTFGSGTRLTVV.

V and J are TRBV9 and TRBJ2-5; 11 bases match TRBD2. The V segment lost 0 bases and the J segment 0 bases; nucleotides outside the gene matches: 4. Per germline, CDR1 SGDLS and CDR2 YYNGEE. The CDR3 has 17 amino acids. The CDR3 DNA follows: TGTGCCAGCAGCGTAGGGGCTAGCGGGGGGAACCAAGAGACCCAGTACTTC. Amino acid sequence: CASSVGASGGNQETQYF.

The V and J genes are TRBV7-6 and TRBJ2-1; TRBD1 matches at 7 bases. This CDR3 is built from 15 residues. The V segment lost 4 bases and the J segment 6 bases; nucleotides outside the gene matches: 9. CDR1 and CDR2 (germline): SGHVS, FNYEAQ. CDR3 DNA sequence: TGTGCCAGCAGCTCAAGCAACAGGGGCCGCAATGAGCAGTTCTTC. Protein: CASSSSNRGRNEQFF.

This chain connects TRBV6-5 to TRBJ1-2; TRBD1 agrees at 10 bases. The J segment lost 4 bases and the V segment lost 0 bases, leaving 5 bases of the junction unmatched. The CDR3 loop spans 16 amino acids. Looked up from germline, CDR1 is MNHEY and CDR2 is SVGAGI. The CDR3 protein is CASSYSGTGVSYGYTF. CDR3 DNA: TGTGCCAGCAGTTACTCAGGGACAGGGGTGTCCTATGGCTACACCTTC.

The CDR3 protein is CASRTPTGEQYF. The CDR3 nucleotides read TGTGCCAGCAGGACCCCTACGGGCGAGCAGTACTTC. The genes are TRBV6-6 and TRBJ2-7; D remains ambiguous. Germline V gene lookup returns CDR1 MNHNY and CDR2 SVGAGI (reference sequence). V shed 6 bases and J shed 6 bases, with 12 bases lying between them. The CDR3 is 12 amino acids.

V usage is TRBV27 and J usage is TRBJ2-7; D not certain. The CDR3 extends over 14 amino acids. V was pared by 2 bases and J by 0 bases, with 8 bases between. The germline gives CDR1 MNHEY, CDR2 SMNVEV (reference sequence). CDR3 in amino acids: CASSLTQNSYEQYF. The CDR3, as DNA: TGTGCCAGCAGTTTAACACAGAACTCCTACGAGCAGTACTTC.

The chain is built from TRBV5-1 and TRBJ2-5, with 14 bases aligning to TRBD2. CDR3 length equals 17 residues. V shed 4 bases, J shed 2 bases, and the junction held 7 bases outside the gene matches. Germline-derived CDR1 and CDR2 are SGHRS and YFSETQ. The CDR3 nucleotides read TGCGCCAGCAGCCCACCCGGACTAGCGGGGGGTCAAGAGACCCAGTACTTC. Translation: CASSPPGLAGGQETQYF.

The gene calls are TRBV28 and TRBJ1-5, with 7 bases fitting TRBD1. V shed 4 bases and J 4 bases; nucleotides not matched to a gene: 7. The CDR3 sequence is 15 residues long. Germline-derived CDR1 and CDR2 are MDHEN and SYDVKM. The CDR3 protein is CASSSPGQPNQPQHF. In DNA form, the CDR3 reads TGTGCCAGCAGTTCGCCGGGACAGCCTAATCAGCCCCAGCATTTT.

The chain joins TRBV15 to TRBJ1-2; TRBD1 is a possible D gene (5 bases). The V gene lost 0 bases and the J gene lost 2 bases, with 10 bases spanning the gap. CDR3 length: 15 amino acids. CDR1 is LNHNV and CDR2 is YYDKDF in the germline V gene (reference sequence). The CDR3 nucleotides are TGTGCCACCAGCAGAGAAGGAGGGGTGAACTATGGCTACACCTTC. Residues: CATSREGGVNYGYTF.

The V call is TRBV2, the J call TRBJ2-1, with a possible D match to TRBD2 (5 bases). The germline V gene has CDR1 SNHLY and CDR2 FYNNEI. The CDR3 consists of 13 residues. The V and J ends lost 4 bases and 6 bases respectively, with 10 bases between them. CDR3 sequence: CASSAEGGNEQFF. The CDR3, as DNA: TGTGCCAGCAGTGCCGAGGGCGGCAATGAGCAGTTCTTC.

The chain uses TRBV5-4 and TRBJ2-3, with a weak D call TRBD2 (5 bases). CDR3 length: 13 residues. The ends were cut back, 4 bases at V and 2 bases at J, with 8 bases in the middle. Germline values: CDR1 SGHNT, CDR2 YYREEE (reference sequence). The CDR3 DNA reads TGTGCCAGCAGCCCAGACTACACAGATACGCAGTATTTT. This translates into CASSPDYTDTQYF.

The count of this clone is one. This chain links TRBV7-3 with TRBJ2-3; the match to TRBD1 covers 7 bases. V was clipped by 5 bases and J by 2 bases; unmatched bases: 10. Per the germline V gene, CDR1 is SGHTA and CDR2 is FQGTGA. CDR3 size: 16 residues. The CDR3 sequence: CASSMDRIPHTDTQYF. The CDR3 DNA reads as TGTGCCAGCAGCATGGACAGGATCCCTCACACAGATACGCAGTATTTT. The complete variable domain, with remaining parts taken from reference TRBV7-3 and TRBJ2-3, reads GAGVSQTPSNKVTEKGKYVELRCDPISGHTALYWYRQSLGQGPEFLIYFQGTGAADDSGLPNDRFFAVRPEGSVSTLKIQRTERGDSAVYLCASSMDRIPHTDTQYFGPGTRLTVL.

The chain employs TRBV5-1 and TRBJ2-7, with D possibly being TRBD2 (6 bases). The V end lost 4 bases, the J end lost 0 bases, and 20 bases lay between the germline ends. From germline, CDR1 is SGHRS and CDR2 YFSETQ. The CDR3 loop spans 17 amino acids. DNA for the CDR3: TGCGCCAGCAGCCCCGGTAGCGGTCCTGGGGGCTCCTACGAGCAGTACTTC. Encoded protein: CASSPGSGPGGSYEQYF.

The rearrangement uses TRBV6-6 and TRBJ2-7; TRBD1 agrees at 10 bases. The junction had 4 bases not matched to a gene; V was cut back by 4 bases and J by 7 bases. Germline V gives CDR1 MNHNY, CDR2 SVGAGI (reference sequence). The CDR3 is 13 residues long. In DNA, the CDR3 is TGTGCCAGCAGTTGGGACAGGGGAGGGGAGCAGTACTTC. It yields the protein CASSWDRGGEQYF.

This clone was counted a few times. In DNA form, the CDR3 reads TGTGCCAGCAGCAGGGCCCTAGGGTACGAGCAGTACTTC. This encodes CASSRALGYEQYF. The chain has TRBV27 and TRBJ2-7; perhaps TRBD1 as D (5 bases). The germline V and J ends were trimmed by 6 bases and 4 bases, with 13 bases remaining between them. The CDR3 totals 13 residues. Germline V CDR1 and CDR2: MNHEY, SMNVEV (reference sequence).

This clone has only a few counts. The gene calls are TRBV28 and TRBJ1-4, with D possibly matching TRBD1 (5 bases). This CDR3 region has 15 residues. Per the germline V gene, CDR1 is MDHEN and CDR2 is SYDVKM. Trimming shortened V by 5 bases and J by 7 bases, and 17 bases separated the two germline ends. As DNA, the CDR3 is TGTGCCAGCAGTCCCCCGACAGTTTACTCTGAAAAACTGTTTTTT. Translated, it gives CASSPPTVYSEKLFF.